This entry lists 27 T cell receptor beta chains sequenced from one sample in a study of T-cell memory formation after mild COVID-19. TCRdb fed the 5' RACE reads into MiXCR, producing one record per CDR3 protein. The table lists fewer than 600,000 distinct CDR3 sequences, roughly 21% of them singletons, with under 8.5% in the top ten. The sequenced sample consisted of PBMCs or a T cell subset sorted from them (not recorded which). The receptor set was obtained from an adult woman who had mild COVID-19 (a few samples of this study predate the infection). Cell type and time point are not known.

This clonotype showed up just a few times. V usage is TRBV19 and J usage is TRBJ2-6, with TRBD1 as a possible D gene (6 bases). The CDR3 is made up of 18 amino acids. The ends were cut back, 5 bases at V and 0 bases at J, with 17 bases in the middle. Germline V lookup: CDR1 LNHDA, CDR2 SQIVND (reference sequence). The CDR3, as DNA: TGTGCCAGTAGTGTCCGTGACAGGCAATACTCTGGGGCCAACGTCCTGACTTTC. It codes for CASSVRDRQYSGANVLTF.

This clonotype was counted between two and nine times. The V call is TRBV12-3 or TRBV12-4, the J call TRBJ1-2; D gene unclear. The CDR3 sequence is 12 residues long. V was trimmed by 3 bases and J by 6 bases, leaving 8 bases between them. Here the CDR3 DNA reads TGTGCCAGCAGTTTCGGGCGCGATGGCTACACCTTC. It translates to CASSFGRDGYTF.

This clonotype has a handful of counts. The chain couples TRBV11-2 to TRBJ2-3, with TRBD2 matching over 13 bases. The germline V gene has CDR1 SGHAT and CDR2 FQNNGV. The CDR3 is 18 residues long. J was trimmed by 4 bases and V by 3 bases; bases with no gene match: 10. The CDR3 DNA reads TGTGCCAGCAGCTTTCTCCGACTAGCGGGGGGATCTTCAGATACGCAGTATTTT. The encoded protein is CASSFLRLAGGSSDTQYF.

This clonotype was seen only a few times. This sequence joins TRBV20-1 and TRBJ2-3, with D possibly being TRBD1 (6 bases). Germline CDR1 and CDR2: DFQATT and SNEGSKA (reference sequence). CDR3 size: 16 residues. Trimming stripped 0 bases from V and 2 bases from J, with 15 bases between. The CDR3 bases are TGCAGTGCTAGAGACCTACAGGGATCCCTCACAGATACGCAGTATTTT. Its protein is CSARDLQGSLTDTQYF.

V and J are TRBV7-9 and TRBJ1-1, with a possible D match to TRBD1 (6 bases). In germline, CDR1 is SEHNR, CDR2 FQNEAQ (reference sequence). The CDR3 sequence is 12 residues long. The V end lost 4 bases, the J end lost 12 bases, and 15 bases lay between the germline ends. Here the CDR3 reads CASSSVDRITFF. The DNA of the CDR3 is TGTGCCAGCAGCTCAGTCGACAGGATCACTTTCTTT.

In this sample, this clonotype turned up a few times. This sequence joins TRBV16 and TRBJ2-1; D is ambiguous. Per germline, CDR1 KGHSY and CDR2 FQNENV. This CDR3 is built from 11 residues. V lost 0 bases and J lost 8, with 2 bases in between. The DNA for the CDR3 is TGTGCCAGCAGCCAATCGGATGAGCAGTTCTTC. Translated: CASSQSDEQFF.

The table lists this clonotype with a few counts. This rearrangement joins TRBV4-2 to TRBJ2-6; 9 bases are shared with TRBD2. Germline V CDR1 and CDR2: LGHNA, YNFKEQ. Trimming cost V 0 bases and J 0 bases; bases outside gene matches: 6. This CDR3 has 19 residues. The CDR3 sequence: CASSQDSGTSISGANVLTF. CDR3 DNA: TGTGCCAGCAGCCAAGATAGCGGGACTAGCATCTCTGGGGCCAACGTCCTGACTTTC.

This clonotype turned up a few times. The CDR3 loop reads CASSPPIRPSGQFF. DNA for the CDR3: TGTGCCAGCTCACCACCGATCCGTCCCTCGGGGCAGTTCTTC. The chain employs TRBV18 and TRBJ2-1; D remains ambiguous. V was shortened by 0 bases and J by 12 bases, with 15 bases between the two germline ends. The CDR3 has 14 residues. CDR1 is KGHSH, CDR2 LQKENI, per germline.

This clonotype has a handful of counts. The chain is built from TRBV9 and TRBJ2-5; TRBD2 might be the D (5 bases). With 3 bases removed from V and 5 bases from J, the gap between germline ends came to 20 bases. The CDR3 loop spans 16 amino acids. The V gene's germline CDR1 is SGDLS and CDR2 YYNGEE. The CDR3 protein is CASSAAPAGSGETQYF. The CDR3 nucleotides read TGTGCCAGCAGCGCCGCCCCCGCTGGGTCGGGGGAGACCCAGTACTTC.

The J gene is TRBJ2-3, the V gene TRBV4-2; 9 bases align to TRBD2. There are 17 residues in the CDR3. Germline V gene lookup returns CDR1 LGHNA and CDR2 YNFKEQ. The junction had 7 bases not matched to a gene; V was cut back by 3 bases and J by 0 bases. CDR3 nucleotides: TGTGCCAGCAGCCAGGGGATTACTAGCGGGAGCACAGATACGCAGTATTTT. Amino acid sequence: CASSQGITSGSTDTQYF.

This sequence joins TRBV11-3 and TRBJ1-1; D not certain. CDR1 is SGHNT and CDR2 is YENEEA in the germline V gene. The CDR3 consists of 15 residues. Trimming removed 1 base from V and 0 bases from J, with 9 bases in between. This chain's CDR3 is CASSLGGRLNTEAFF. The DNA for the CDR3 is TGTGCCAGCAGCTTAGGAGGTCGGTTGAACACTGAAGCTTTCTTT.

A few counts support this clonotype. This chain joins TRBV7-6 and TRBJ1-1, with 7 bases lining up with TRBD1. Looked up from germline, CDR1 is SGHVS and CDR2 is FNYEAQ. V lost 10 bases, J lost 3 bases, and 14 bases stayed unmatched. This CDR3 region has 15 residues. The CDR3 is CATTRGAAGDTEAFF. Here the CDR3 DNA reads TGTGCCACCACCAGGGGGGCAGCGGGGGACACTGAAGCTTTCTTT.

Only a few counts were recorded for this clonotype. The rearrangement links TRBV20-1 to TRBJ2-7; D ambiguous. Per the germline V gene, CDR1 is DFQATT and CDR2 is SNEGSKA (reference sequence). Trimming removed 5 bases from V and 5 bases from J, with 10 bases in between. This CDR3 has 11 residues. The CDR3 coding sequence is TGCAGTGCTGTTATACTCAACGAGCAGTACTTC. It codes for CSAVILNEQYF.

This clonotype was detected a few times. The V and J genes are TRBV7-2 and TRBJ1-5, with 10 positions matching TRBD1. The length of the CDR3 is 16 residues. J lost 7 bases, V lost 2 bases, and 8 bases had no gene match. Germline loops: CDR1 SGHTA, CDR2 FQGNSA. The CDR3 reads CASSLTGTGASQPQHF. The CDR3 bases are TGTGCCAGCAGCTTAACCGGGACAGGGGCTTCCCAGCCCCAGCATTTT.

In its sample, this clonotype was seen many times. This chain connects TRBV6-2 or TRBV6-3 to TRBJ1-1; TRBD1 might be the D (5 bases). The CDR3 contains 17 residues. V was clipped by 0 bases and J by 0 bases, with 14 bases between them. The germline V gene encodes CDR1 MNHEY and CDR2 SVGEGT. In nucleotides, the CDR3 is TGTGCCAGCAGTTACTCCCGACAGAGCGGCCTGAACACTGAAGCTTTCTTT. It codes for CASSYSRQSGLNTEAFF.

This clonotype occurred many times. This chain joins TRBV5-1 and TRBJ2-1; D is possibly TRBD1 or TRBD2 (5 bases each). Trimming pared 7 bases from V and 4 bases from J, leaving 15 bases between. The CDR3 spans 14 residues. Looked up from germline, CDR1 is SGHRS and CDR2 is YFSETQ. CDR3 sequence (DNA): TGCGCCAGCGGCACCCGGGGCGCTTACAATGAGCAGTTCTTC. Amino acids: CASGTRGAYNEQFF.

The chain couples TRBV30 to TRBJ2-2; D gene uncertain. The CDR3 has 13 amino acids. The ends were cut back, 8 bases at V and 0 bases at J, with 10 bases in the middle. Germline V CDR1 and CDR2: GTSNPN, SVGIG (reference sequence). In DNA form, the CDR3 reads TGTGCCGGCTCCCGACCGAACACCGGGGAGCTGTTTTTT. Translation gives CAGSRPNTGELFF.

The genes are TRBV10-3 and TRBJ2-4, with a tentative D call TRBD2 (5 bases). The CDR3 has 14 residues. Looked up from germline, CDR1 is ENHRY and CDR2 is SYGVKD. Trimming shortened V by 2 bases and J by 7 bases, and 12 bases separated the two germline ends. The CDR3 DNA reads as TGTGCCATCAGTGAGCCCGGTGGGGAGAACATTCAGTACTTC. It codes for CAISEPGGENIQYF.

J is TRBJ1-2 and V is TRBV27; D is perhaps TRBD1 (6 bases). There are 20 residues in the CDR3. V was clipped by 8 bases and J by 4 bases, with 35 bases between them. The germline gives CDR1 MNHEY, CDR2 SMNVEV (reference sequence). This CDR3 reads CASSPRHVLGAMGGGYGYTF. CDR3 DNA: TGTGCCAGCTCTCCCCGACACGTTCTGGGGGCGATGGGGGGAGGCTATGGCTACACCTTC.

The chain carries TRBV7-9 and TRBJ2-7; 7 bases are a match to TRBD1. The V segment lost 5 bases and the J segment 0 bases; nucleotides outside the gene matches: 7. CDR1 and CDR2 from the germline V gene are SEHNR and FQNEAQ (reference sequence). CDR3 size: 15 residues. CDR3 sequence (DNA): TGTGCCAGCAGCCCAAGGACAGGAGTCTCCTACGAGCAGTACTTC. It codes for CASSPRTGVSYEQYF.

This clonotype showed up just a few times. The V and J genes are TRBV5-1 and TRBJ1-2; TRBD1 is a possible D gene (6 bases). This CDR3 comprises 13 residues. Germline V gives CDR1 SGHRS, CDR2 YFSETQ. The V end lost 1 base, the J end lost 5 bases, and 9 bases lay between the germline ends. The CDR3 is CASSLSQGYGYTF. The CDR3 nucleotides read TGCGCCAGCAGCTTGAGCCAGGGGTATGGCTACACCTTC.

This clonotype appeared a few times. J is TRBJ2-7 and V is TRBV24-1, with D uncertain. Trimming removed 2 bases at V and 3 bases at J, with 7 bases between. This CDR3 contains 13 residues. Germline V CDR1 and CDR2: KGHDR, SFDVKD. The CDR3 DNA reads TGTGCCACCAGTGATTCCTCTCTCTACGAGCAGTACTTC. Protein sequence: CATSDSSLYEQYF.

This clonotype came up a few times. The chain carries TRBV5-6 and TRBJ1-2, with 7 bases matching TRBD1. CDR1 is SGHDT and CDR2 is YYEEEE in the germline V gene. The CDR3 length is 13 residues. V lost 0 bases and J lost 6; bases outside the gene matches: 2. The CDR3 region has the DNA TGTGCCAGCAGCTTGGCAACAGGGGATGGCTACACCTTC. This encodes CASSLATGDGYTF.

This clonotype was seen more than once but under ten times. The gene calls are TRBV28 and TRBJ2-7; TRBD1 matches at 11 bases. The CDR3 has 16 residues. Germline assignment: CDR1 MDHEN and CDR2 SYDVKM. Trimming at V came to 2 bases and at J to 7 bases, leaving 10 bases not matched to a gene. The CDR3 DNA is TGTGCCAGCAGTTTAACGGGACAGGGGGTACGTAGAGAGCAGTACTTC. Its translation: CASSLTGQGVRREQYF. Together with reference TRBV28 and TRBJ2-7, the CDR3 gives the full variable domain: DVKVTQSSRYLVKRTGEKVFLECVQDMDHENMFWYRQDPGLGLRLIYFSYDVKMKEKGDIPEGYSVSREKKERFSLILESASTNQTSMYLCASSLTGQGVRREQYFGPGTRLTVT.

V is TRBV9 and J is TRBJ2-7; D possibly corresponds to TRBD2 (5 bases). CDR1 and CDR2 from the germline V gene are SGDLS and YYNGEE. V was clipped by 0 bases and J by 5 bases, with 12 bases between them. This CDR3 is 14 amino acids long. DNA of the CDR3: TGTGCCAGCAGCGTAGGAGGGCTTGGCAACGAGCAGTACTTC. Residues: CASSVGGLGNEQYF.

This chain uses TRBV6-5 with TRBJ1-3; D is unclear. The V gene's germline CDR1 is MNHEY and CDR2 SVGAGI. Deletions cut 6 bases from V and 0 bases from J, with 6 bases between. This CDR3 contains 13 residues. In DNA, the CDR3 is TGTGCCAGCAGCGCCACCTCTGGAAACACCATATATTTT. This translates into CASSATSGNTIYF.

The rearrangement joins TRBV10-3 to TRBJ1-1; no definite D call. The germline V gene encodes CDR1 ENHRY and CDR2 SYGVKD. V dropped 3 bases and J dropped 1 base, with 12 bases sitting between them. The CDR3 contains 15 residues. Here the CDR3 DNA reads TGTGCCATCAGTGACGCTCGGGGAACGAACACTGAAGCTTTCTTT. This translates into CAISDARGTNTEAFF.